A selection of T cell receptor beta chains follows, all from one sample in a study of regulatory T cells in long-lasting Graves disease. In TCRdb, the multiplex PCR reads were re-called with MiXCR into one record per CDR3 protein. The sample carries about 520,000 distinct CDR3 sequences, around 12% recorded once. The same specimen was also included in a second study, on T cells in Graves' hyperthyroidism and ophthalmopathy.

The sample was peripheral blood mononuclear cells (PBMCs), taken at new diagnosis, from a patient treated with antithyroid drugs. Source of these receptors: a woman aged 25 to 39 with Graves disease. The CDR3 runs from the conserved cysteine through the conserved F or W. Each record gives: CDR3 length, D gene, V gene, clone size, J gene, CDR3 protein, CDR3 DNA. A D gene is named only where the DNA matches it firmly. The size of a clone is reported for some rows only, either as once, few or many, or as a class for expanded clones.

>13|TRBD1|TRBV5-1|many|TRBJ1-1
CASSRQGETEAFF
TGCGCCAGCAGCCGACAGGGAGAGACTGAAGCTTTCTTT
>14|.|TRBV12-3/TRBV12-4|many|TRBJ1-3
CASSSHRVGNTIYF
TGTGCCAGCAGCTCACACAGGGTTGGAAACACCATATATTTT
>12|.|TRBV2|many|TRBJ2-1
CASSDDTNEQFF
TGTGCCAGCAGTGACGACACGAATGAGCAGTTCTTC
>18|TRBD2|TRBV4-1|once|TRBJ2-7
CASSQGYSSGTLSYEQYF
TGCGCCAGCAGCCAAGGGTATAGTAGCGGGACCCTCTCCTACGAGCAGTACTTC
>17|.|TRBV18|many|TRBJ2-1
CASSPPVWVPSYNEQFF
TGTGCCAGCTCACCACCGGTATGGGTTCCGTCCTACAATGAGCAGTTCTTC
>15|.|TRBV29-1|many|TRBJ2-5
CSVPRRAASQETQYF
TGCAGCGTCCCCCGGAGAGCGGCAAGCCAAGAGACCCAGTACTTC
>16|.|TRBV28|many|TRBJ1-4
CASSLGVGRGDEKLFF
TGTGCCAGCAGTTTGGGGGTGGGGAGGGGGGATGAAAAACTGTTTTTT
>13|.|TRBV5-6|few|TRBJ2-3
CASSLGVQRTQYF
TGTGCCAGCAGCTTGGGCGTACAGAGGACGCAGTATTTT
>14|TRBD1|TRBV19|many|TRBJ1-1
CASRSQGGGTEAFF
TGTGCCAGTAGATCGCAGGGGGGAGGCACTGAAGCTTTCTTT
>16|TRBD2|TRBV3-1|many|TRBJ2-5
CASSQGVQREPETQYF
TGTGCCAGCAGCCAAGGGGTACAGCGGGAGCCAGAGACCCAGTACTTC
>15|.|TRBV29-1|many|TRBJ2-4
CSVEGTGGRGDIQYF
TGCAGCGTTGAAGGGACAGGCGGGAGAGGGGACATTCAGTACTTC
>16|.|TRBV24-1|.|TRBJ2-1
CATSDLGSGESNEQFF
TGTGCCACCAGTGATTTGGGGTCGGGCGAGAGCAATGAGCAGTTCTTC
>15|.|TRBV28|many|TRBJ2-7
CASSATGTASHEQYF
TGTGCCAGCAGTGCAACCGGGACTGCCAGCCACGAGCAGTACTTC
>16|TRBD2|TRBV7-9|many|TRBJ2-5
CASSQRGGTSVETQYF
TGTGCCAGCAGCCAACGAGGAGGGACTAGCGTAGAGACCCAGTACTTC
>14|TRBD2|TRBV20-1|many|TRBJ2-7
CSARGSGSSHEQYF
TGCAGTGCTAGAGGTAGCGGGTCTTCCCACGAGCAGTACTTC
>13|.|TRBV2|many|TRBJ1-1
CASRPRGNTEAFF
TGTGCCAGCAGACCCAGGGGGAACACTGAAGCTTTCTTT
>13|TRBD1|TRBV12-3/TRBV12-4|many|TRBJ1-1
CASSDRGWTEAFF
TGTGCCAGCAGTGACAGGGGTTGGACTGAAGCTTTCTTT
>16|.|TRBV12-3/TRBV12-4|many|TRBJ1-2
CASSFLSTVQNYGYTF
TGTGCCAGCAGTTTCTTGTCGACAGTCCAAAACTATGGCTACACCTTC
>16|TRBD1|TRBV18|many|TRBJ2-5
CASSPMTGRYGHAQYF
TGTGCCAGCTCACCAATGACAGGGCGATACGGCCATGCCCAGTACTTC
>18|TRBD2|TRBV7-2|many|TRBJ2-1
CASSLVISAGGFYNEQFF
TGTGCCAGCAGCTTAGTTATTTCAGCGGGAGGGTTCTACAATGAGCAGTTCTTC
>16|.|TRBV6-2/TRBV6-3|many|TRBJ2-1
CASSAIRDGAYNEQFF
TGTGCCAGCAGTGCGATTCGGGACGGGGCCTACAATGAGCAGTTCTTC
>16|.|TRBV5-1|.|TRBJ2-1
CASSLEGLLTGNEQFF
TGCGCCAGCAGCTTGGAAGGACTTTTGACGGGCAATGAGCAGTTCTTC
>12|.|TRBV6-5|many|TRBJ1-5
CASSYVGQPQHF
TGTGCCAGCAGTTACGTGGGTCAGCCCCAGCATTTT
>17|TRBD2|TRBV28|many|TRBJ2-3
CASSSGLAGIHGATQYF
TGTGCCAGCAGTTCAGGACTAGCGGGTATTCACGGAGCTACGCAGTATTTT
>14|TRBD2|TRBV6-1|many|TRBJ2-1
CASQREGMYNEQFF
TGTGCCAGTCAGCGGGAGGGTATGTACAATGAGCAGTTCTTC
>13|.|TRBV7-2|many|TRBJ1-2
CASSLAGADGYTF
TGTGCCAGCAGCTTAGCTGGGGCGGATGGCTACACCTTC
>17|.|TRBV7-3|many|TRBJ1-2
CASSPGPRRLANYGYTF
TGTGCCAGCAGCCCGGGACCTCGCCGCCTAGCTAACTATGGCTACACCTTC
>16|.|TRBV6-1|.|TRBJ1-6
CASSEVGIHGLSPLHF
TGTGCCAGCAGTGAAGTAGGGATTCACGGCCTTTCACCCCTCCACTTT
>13|.|TRBV7-9|few|TRBJ2-5
CASSLLGLETQYF
TGTGCCAGCAGCTTACTTGGTCTTGAGACCCAGTACTTC
>15|.|TRBV6-1|many|TRBJ1-5
CASSGRQDSNQPQHF
TGTGCCAGCAGTGGCCGACAGGATAGCAATCAGCCCCAGCATTTT
>15|TRBD1|TRBV11-3|.|TRBJ2-7
CASSLAGTDEREQYF
TGTGCCAGCAGCTTAGCGGGGACAGATGAACGCGAGCAGTACTTC
>15|TRBD1|TRBV27|many|TRBJ2-6
CARTKGARGANVLTF
TGTGCCAGAACGAAGGGGGCTCGGGGGGCCAACGTCCTGACTTTC
>13|.|TRBV27|many|TRBJ2-2
CASTLGPTGELFF
TGTGCCAGCACCTTGGGACCAACCGGGGAGCTGTTTTTT
>15|TRBD2|TRBV20-1|few|TRBJ2-1
CSASPLAGVGDEQFF
TGCAGTGCTAGCCCCCTAGCGGGAGTTGGCGATGAGCAGTTCTTC
>14|TRBD1|TRBV9|many|TRBJ1-5
CASSFGQGDQPQHF
TGTGCCAGCTCATTCGGACAGGGAGATCAGCCCCAGCATTTT
>14|.|TRBV12-3/TRBV12-4|few|TRBJ2-1
CASTRLNGEDEQFF
TGTGCCAGCACCCGTCTAAATGGTGAAGATGAGCAGTTCTTC
>14|.|TRBV7-9|.|TRBJ2-7
CASSWTANSYEQYF
TGTGCCAGCAGCTGGACAGCGAACTCCTACGAGCAGTACTTC
>16|TRBD1|TRBV5-1|many|TRBJ2-1
CASSLDGVQGYNEQFF
TGCGCCAGCAGCTTGGACGGTGTACAGGGGTACAATGAGCAGTTCTTC
>16|.|TRBV2|many|TRBJ2-3
CASSGETRPGTDTQYF
TGTGCCAGCAGTGGGGAGACTCGCCCGGGCACAGATACGCAGTATTTT
>16|TRBD2|TRBV6-1|many|TRBJ2-1
CASIPHGLAGWNEQFF
TGTGCCAGCATCCCACATGGACTAGCGGGATGGAATGAGCAGTTCTTC
>18|TRBD2|TRBV11-2|many|TRBJ2-2
CASSSRPARSGTTGELFF
TGTGCCAGCAGTTCTAGGCCCGCGCGCAGCGGGACCACCGGGGAGCTGTTTTTT
>13|.|TRBV7-9|many|TRBJ1-4
CASSTRRGEKLFF
TGTGCCAGCAGCACCCGGAGGGGTGAAAAACTGTTTTTT
>15|.|TRBV11-2|many|TRBJ2-5
CASSLDDRGPETQYF
TGTGCCAGCAGCTTAGATGATCGGGGACCGGAGACCCAGTACTTC
>13|.|TRBV3-1|many|TRBJ1-4
CASSQRAQEKLFF
TGTGCCAGCAGCCAACGGGCGCAGGAAAAACTGTTTTTT
>16|TRBD1|TRBV13|many|TRBJ1-4
CASSSIVTGDGEKLFF
TGTGCCAGCAGCAGTATAGTGACAGGGGACGGAGAAAAACTGTTTTTT
>13|.|TRBV12-3/TRBV12-4|many|TRBJ1-5
CASSLRDNQPQHF
TGTGCCAGCAGTTTACGCGACAATCAGCCCCAGCATTTT
>14|TRBD2|TRBV19|.|TRBJ2-1
CASSISGRGGEQFF
TGTGCCAGTAGTATCAGCGGGAGAGGCGGTGAGCAGTTCTTC
>16|TRBD2|TRBV28|many|TRBJ2-1
CASSLIRGAGYNEQFF
TGTGCCAGCAGTTTAATCCGCGGAGCGGGATACAATGAGCAGTTCTTC
>15|TRBD2|TRBV5-5|many|TRBJ2-7
CASSRAGGNAYEQYF
TGTGCCAGCAGCCGAGCGGGAGGAAATGCCTACGAGCAGTACTTC
>17|TRBD2|TRBV12-3/TRBV12-4|many|TRBJ2-2
CASSNSLAGGATGELFF
TGTGCCAGCAGTAACAGCCTAGCGGGAGGGGCGACCGGGGAGCTGTTTTTT
>15|TRBD2|TRBV13|.|TRBJ2-7
CASSVEGLAPNEQYF
TGTGCCAGCAGCGTAGAGGGACTAGCGCCCAACGAGCAGTACTTC
>23|TRBD2|TRBV7-9|.|TRBJ2-6
CASSQPDRAGLAGGRSGANVLTF
TGTGCCAGCAGCCAGCCGGACAGGGCGGGACTAGCGGGAGGGCGGTCTGGGGCCAACGTCCTGACTTTC
>15|.|TRBV27|many|TRBJ2-7
CASSPLGPGNYEQYF
TGTGCCAGCAGTCCCCTAGGCCCTGGTAACTACGAGCAGTACTTC
>17|.|TRBV11-2|many|TRBJ2-2
CASEDIPLTKSTGELFF
TGTGCCAGCGAGGACATTCCCCTTACGAAGTCTACCGGGGAGCTGTTTTTT
>12|.|TRBV5-6|many|TRBJ2-1
CASSFRWNEQFF
TGTGCCAGCAGCTTCCGGTGGAATGAGCAGTTCTTC
>16|.|TRBV3-1|.|TRBJ2-1
CASSQDDGSSYNEQFF
TGTGCCAGCAGCCAAGATGATGGGAGCTCCTACAATGAGCAGTTCTTC
>16|TRBD2|TRBV5-1|many|TRBJ2-1
CASRLGGASSYNEQFF
TGCGCCAGCAGACTCGGGGGGGCCAGCTCCTACAATGAGCAGTTCTTC
>16|.|TRBV15|many|TRBJ2-1
CATRLLYGTSYNEQFF
TGTGCCACCAGGCTATTGTACGGGACCTCCTACAATGAGCAGTTCTTC
>15|.|TRBV7-2|many|TRBJ2-7
CASSLGQGGLYEQYF
TGTGCCAGCAGCTTAGGCCAAGGGGGACTTTACGAGCAGTACTTC
>14|.|TRBV18|many|TRBJ2-3
CASSPPGPTDTQYF
TGTGCCAGCTCACCACCGGGACCCACAGATACGCAGTATTTT